Listed here is a single T cell receptor beta chain. This clone was picked up one time. Its antigen specificity is not known. The record has no base qualities; no much larger clone is one base away. Samples from volunteer blood donors who had recovered from COVID-19 were contributed by a second Seattle source. Whole blood was collected in K2EDTA tubes by collaborating institutions according to the institutions' own protocols. Collaborator samples were shipped for TCRbeta analysis as frozen whole blood, isolated PBMCs, or DNA extracted from either sample type. CDR3 length: 16 amino acids, cysteine to phenylalanine. This entry keeps only the CDR3 DNA: 48 bases, framed from base 1. Ends trimmed: V by 3 bases, J by 4 bases; bases unmatched to a gene: 6. The germline V gene supplies CDR1 MGHRA and CDR2 YSYEKL. The sample is drawn from a study of blood T cell repertoires in COVID-19 (dated by TCRdb to the early 2020s). A note on the overall study: Samples covering the acute and convalescent phases of COVID-19 were provided by collaborators in the United States, Italy and Spain. The material from the prospective study consisted of cDNA or gDNA derived from T cells, B-cell-depleted T cells, or PBMCs. Subjects who had been exposed to COVID-19, were actively infected with it, or had recovered from it provided the deeply sampled blood TCRbeta repertoires that made up the dataset. The repertoires were made available in a free public database intended to serve as a resource for research on the immune response to SARS-CoV-2. The samples were drawn from the first 160 participants of the ongoing ImmuneRACE study and from some 1,300 subjects provided by 6 global collaborators. A de-identified subject ID, COVID-19 status, age in years and sex were almost always included in the sample metadata. Where available, HLA class I and class II types were obtained from metadata supplied by the sample provider rather than from assay-based typing.

TCRbeta CDR3 regions were amplified from genomic DNA using the immunoSEQ Assay, a bias-controlled multiplex PCR. The source study handled its data this way. Nucleated cell counts per sample were estimated from amplification of reference gene primers within the assay. To quantify the absolute abundance of each unique TCRbeta CDR3 rearrangement, sequence reads were collapsed and filtered. For each sample, productive Simpson clonality was calculated as the square root of Simpson's diversity index across productive rearrangements. Held by TCRdb, this immuneACCESS table contains in-frame sequences only and omits some clones. Under half of the omission traces to an unresolved V gene where checked; the cause of the rest is unknown. V and J calls and clone size are as listed in that table; D and trimming were resolved from the DNA. The sample profile shows around 250,000 clones; around 86% of them were found once. 1.5% to 2% of the sample rests with the top ten.

What the work shows at the level of the full study, not this receptor alone: Clinical and demographic metadata were provided uncurated, with the amount varying by source and participant.

The V and J genes are TRBV4-1 and TRBJ2-7; TRBD2 lines up with 13 middle nucleotides. The origin of this receptor is a man aged 25 to 40 who had recovered from COVID-19. Sequencing input: peripheral blood. The CDR3 in this case is CASSHGLLAGGYEQYF. The DNA is TGCGCCAGCAGCCACGGATTACTAGCGGGGGGGTACGAGCAGTACTTC.